Below are 2 T cell receptor beta chains sequenced from a single sample in a study of cytomegalovirus exposure and HLA in healthy donors (dated by TCRdb to between 2016 and 2019). Libraries were made using the immunoSEQ multiplex PCR assay. For the multiplex PCR, a mixture combining 60 forward primers for TCR Vbeta segments and 13 reverse primers for TCR Jbeta segments was used. TCRdb mirrors the immuneACCESS table, restricted to in-frame sequences. Some clones are absent from its copies; in checked studies, under half trace to an unresolved V gene, and the reason for the others is unknown. Counted in this sample were around 130,000 clones; around 70% of them appeared once. The biggest ten clones account for about 1.5% of the sample. Sequenced sample: PBMCs. The receptors were sampled from a man in his thirties or forties in good health and CMV-seropositive.

The genes are TRBV2 and TRBJ2-1, with 8 nucleotides matching TRBD2. Trimming at V came to 7 bases and at J to 6 bases, leaving 11 bases not matched to a gene. CDR1 SNHLY and CDR2 FYNNEI come from the germline V gene. This CDR3 contains 15 residues. The CDR3 DNA follows: TGTGCCAGCATTGGGGGGACTAGATTGGGCAATGAGCAGTTCTTC. Its protein product is CASIGGTRLGNEQFF.

V and J are TRBV5-6 and TRBJ1-6, with D uncertain. Trimming stripped 1 base from V and 8 bases from J, with 10 bases between. This CDR3 is built from 14 residues. The germline CDR1 and CDR2 sequences are SGHDT and YYEEEE. DNA of the CDR3: TGTGCCAGCAGCTTGCGAGGTTTGGATTCACCCCTCCACTTT. Its translation is CASSLRGLDSPLHF.